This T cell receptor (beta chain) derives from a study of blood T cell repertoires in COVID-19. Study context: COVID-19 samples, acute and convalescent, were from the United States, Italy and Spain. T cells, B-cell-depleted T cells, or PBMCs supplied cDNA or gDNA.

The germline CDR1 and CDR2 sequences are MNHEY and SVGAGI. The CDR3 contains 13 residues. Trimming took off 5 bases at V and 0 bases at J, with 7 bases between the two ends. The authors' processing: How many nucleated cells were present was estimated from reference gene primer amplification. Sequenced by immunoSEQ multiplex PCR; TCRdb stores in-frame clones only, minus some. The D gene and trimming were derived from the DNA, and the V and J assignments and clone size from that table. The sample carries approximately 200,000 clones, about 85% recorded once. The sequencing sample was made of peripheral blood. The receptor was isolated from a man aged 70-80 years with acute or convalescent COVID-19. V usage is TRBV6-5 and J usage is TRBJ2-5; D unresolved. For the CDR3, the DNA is TGTGCCAGCAGTCTGACACACCAAGAGACCCAGTACTTC. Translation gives CASSLTHQETQYF.